This T cell receptor (beta chain) was sequenced for a study of beta chain features in type 1 diabetes. V dropped 0 bases and J dropped 3 bases, with 11 bases sitting between them. Germline V lookup: CDR1 LGHNA, CDR2 YSLEER. The CDR3 length is 15 residues. cDNA synthesis used the whole RNA isolate, giving expressed TCRB sequences. Libraries were prepared by immunoSEQ multiplex PCR; TCRdb keeps only in-frame clonotypes and omits some of them. The data contain 150,000 to 160,000 clones, approximately 12% of them singletons. The J gene is TRBJ1-1, the V gene TRBV4-3; a possible D gene is TRBD1 (5 bases). Source material: central memory CD4+ T cells from blood. This clonotype originated in a man aged 18 to 29 in good health. The CDR3, as DNA: TGCGCCAGCAGCCAAGACGTCAGGGTGGACACTGAAGCTTTCTTT. As protein: CASSQDVRVDTEAFF.